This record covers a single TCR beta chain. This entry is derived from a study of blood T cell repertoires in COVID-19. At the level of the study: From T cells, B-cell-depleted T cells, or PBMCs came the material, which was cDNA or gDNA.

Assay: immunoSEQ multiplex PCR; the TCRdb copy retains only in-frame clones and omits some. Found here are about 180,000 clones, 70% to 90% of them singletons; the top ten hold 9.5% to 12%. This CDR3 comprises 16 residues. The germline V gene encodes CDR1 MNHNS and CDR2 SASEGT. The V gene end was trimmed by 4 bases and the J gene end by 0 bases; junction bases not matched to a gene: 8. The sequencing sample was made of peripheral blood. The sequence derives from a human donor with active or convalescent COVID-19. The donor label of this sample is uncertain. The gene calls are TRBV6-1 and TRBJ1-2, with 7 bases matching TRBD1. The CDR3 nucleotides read TGTGCCAGCAGTGTGGGACAGATGGAGACTAACTATGGCTACACCTTC. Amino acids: CASSVGQMETNYGYTF.